This T cell receptor (beta chain) was documented in a study of Ad26.COV2.S vaccination and SARS-CoV-2 variants. Findings and caveats of the study: Ad26.COV2.S recipients had broader spike-specific TCRs (P = 0.0014). Total T cell responses, in the TCR breadth and depth analyses, may have been underestimated.

Specified treatment: approximately 18 received Ad26.COV2.S at low or high dose, single or two shots; several received placebo; per-sample allocation not given. Sample collection was performed on day 63 after the first vaccine or placebo injection. An 18-55-year-old adult in Boston served as donor. An Ad26 vector expressing Wuhan-strain SARS-CoV-2 spike constituted the vaccine. V lost 2 bases and J lost 1, with 11 bases in between. The CDR3 length is 15 residues. Germline CDR1 is MNHNY and CDR2 is SVGAGI (reference sequence). Comments on this clone: No antigen is known for it.

Profiling relied on immunoSEQ multiplex PCR, and the TCRdb table lists in-frame clones only, not all of them. The sample records about 390,000 clones, 75% to 90% being singletons. This TCR was sampled from a person aged 18-65 years who received the Ad26.COV2.S COVID-19 vaccine or a placebo. This chain joins TRBV6-6 and TRBJ1-1, with D uncertain. The source was peripheral blood, collected in a trial of Ad26.COV2.S vaccine versus placebo. CDR3 DNA: TGTGCCAGCAGTTACGATGGCCAGTGGAACACTGAAGCTTTCTTT. This sequence encodes CASSYDGQWNTEAFF.